The clone carrying this TCR beta chain rates as medium-sized. Its target is unknown. These data are taken from a study of liver allograft versus peripheral blood T cells. Across the study: Repertoires from peripheral blood of liver transplant recipients were compared with those inside their transplanted livers. Study-wide findings and caveats: Liver allograft and peripheral blood T cell receptor repertoires reportedly differed.

TCRdb used MiXCR to reprocess the reads, holding one entry per CDR3 protein. The sample contains around 2,000 distinct CDR3 sequences, 18% of which appear only once. V dropped 11 bases and J dropped 5; count of bases not matched to a gene: 9. The CDR3 loop spans 14 amino acids. Germline V gene data show CDR1 as KGHSH and CDR2 as LQKENI. This receptor was taken from a human patient who had a liver transplant. Certain T cells may be donor cells from the graft. The rearrangement links TRBV18 to TRBJ2-1; 10 bases agree with TRBD2. In DNA, the CDR3 is TGTGCCGCCACAGGGGGACTAGCGAACAATGAGCAGTTCTTC. Protein sequence: CAATGGLANNEQFF.